The 2 T cell receptor beta chains below were found in one sample sequenced in a study of technical replicates of blood from several donors. Here immunoSEQ multiplex PCR was the method, and the copy in TCRdb shows in-frame clones only, minus some. The table lists tens of thousands of clones, around 95% of them singletons. The sample taken for sequencing was T cells isolated from PBMCs. Receptors were obtained from a human donor in good health.

V and J are TRBV6-5 and TRBJ2-1; 7 nucleotides agree with TRBD2. V trimming: 4 bases; J trimming: 0 bases; junction bases outside the gene matches: 6. Germline assignment: CDR1 MNHEY and CDR2 SVGAGI. The CDR3 has 16 residues. In DNA form, the CDR3 reads TGTGCCAGCAGTTTACTAAGCGGGACCTCCTACAATGAGCAGTTCTTC. Encoded protein: CASSLLSGTSYNEQFF.

The gene calls are TRBV30 and TRBJ1-5, with 7 bases identical to TRBD1. Germline V CDR1 and CDR2: GTSNPN, SVGIG (reference sequence). The V gene end was trimmed by 1 base and the J gene end by 3 bases; junction bases not matched to a gene: 3. CDR3 length equals 14 residues. CDR3: CAWSADRDNQPQHF. The DNA of the CDR3 is TGTGCCTGGAGTGCAGACAGGGACAATCAGCCCCAGCATTTT.